A selection of T cell receptor beta chains follows, all from one sample in a study of T cells in Graves' hyperthyroidism and ophthalmopathy. From the multiplex PCR reads, TCRdb called clonotypes with MiXCR, one entry per CDR3 protein. The sample has around 400,000 distinct CDR3 sequences; around a sixth are singletons. Sample: blood. All receptors derive from a woman younger than 35 with Graves' hyperthyroidism that later progressed to Graves' ophthalmopathy. Both conserved end residues are part of each CDR3. Each record gives: D gene, clone size, CDR3 length, V gene, J gene, CDR3 protein, CDR3 DNA. D genes are given only for firm matches. The size field is filled for only some rows; it gives once, few, many or a size class.

NA,many,12,TRBV15,TRBJ2-7,CATSIGDSEQYF,TGTGCCACCAGCATTGGGGACTCCGAGCAGTACTTC
NA,many,14,TRBV2,TRBJ1-1,CASSERAGGTEAFF,TGTGCCAGCAGTGAGAGGGCAGGAGGGACTGAAGCTTTCTTT
NA,NA,18,TRBV4-3,TRBJ2-1,CASSQEFPRMSSYNEQFF,TGCGCCAGCAGCCAAGAATTTCCCAGGATGAGCTCCTACAATGAGCAGTTCTTC
TRBD2,many,17,TRBV13,TRBJ2-3,CASSPAGASGRRDTQYF,TGTGCCAGCAGCCCAGCCGGGGCTAGCGGGAGAAGGGATACGCAGTATTTT
NA,few,14,TRBV19,TRBJ2-1,CASSISRVWNEQFF,TGTGCCAGTAGTATATCTCGGGTGTGGAATGAGCAGTTCTTC
NA,NA,15,TRBV5-6,TRBJ2-2,CASSLSLKGAGELFF,TGTGCCAGCAGCTTGTCATTAAAGGGAGCCGGGGAGCTGTTTTTT
NA,NA,13,TRBV9,TRBJ1-1,CASSVWGETEAFF,TGTGCCAGCAGCGTATGGGGAGAAACTGAAGCTTTCTTT
TRBD1,many,12,TRBV7-9,TRBJ2-7,CASSRQGSEQYF,TGTGCCAGCAGCCGACAGGGTTCCGAGCAGTACTTC
NA,many,14,TRBV20-1,TRBJ1-1,CSAHPGGRYTEAFF,TGCAGTGCTCACCCCGGGGGCAGGTACACTGAAGCTTTCTTT
NA,NA,18,TRBV20-1,TRBJ2-3,CSARAEGRGSGGTDTQYF,TGCAGTGCTAGAGCGGAGGGGCGGGGAAGCGGTGGCACAGATACGCAGTATTTT
NA,many,16,TRBV7-9,TRBJ2-5,CASSLWEEGPQETQYF,TGTGCCAGCAGCTTATGGGAGGAGGGCCCCCAAGAGACCCAGTACTTC
NA,few,12,TRBV7-8,TRBJ1-1,CASKYLNTEAFF,TGTGCCAGTAAGTACCTGAACACTGAAGCTTTCTTT
NA,few,15,TRBV5-4,TRBJ2-1,CASSLVGSGYNEQFF,TGTGCCAGCAGCTTGGTAGGGTCGGGGTACAATGAGCAGTTCTTC
TRBD1,NA,16,TRBV20-1,TRBJ1-5,CSAGKRTGGSNQPQHF,TGCAGTGCTGGAAAACGAACAGGGGGTAGCAATCAGCCCCAGCATTTT
NA,NA,12,TRBV5-1,TRBJ2-7,CASSTGRYEQYF,TGCGCCAGCAGTACAGGGCGGTACGAGCAGTACTTC
NA,few,16,TRBV19,TRBJ2-1,CASSPRRTKTDNEQFF,TGTGCCAGTAGTCCCCGAAGGACGAAAACTGACAATGAGCAGTTCTTC
NA,many,13,TRBV9,TRBJ2-5,CASSVGTEETQYF,TGTGCCAGCAGCGTCGGGACGGAAGAGACCCAGTACTTC
NA,many,17,TRBV5-5,TRBJ1-4,CASSPPRVPGENEKLFF,TGTGCCAGCAGCCCCCCCCGTGTCCCCGGGGAGAATGAAAAACTGTTTTTT
NA,many,14,TRBV20-1,TRBJ2-1,CSARTESSYNEQFF,TGCAGTGCTAGAACGGAGAGCTCCTACAATGAGCAGTTCTTC
TRBD1,few,14,TRBV29-1,TRBJ2-3,CSVSKRTGLDTQYF,TGCAGCGTGTCCAAGCGGACAGGGCTAGATACGCAGTATTTT
NA,NA,15,TRBV28,TRBJ2-7,CASSPSRTVSYEQYF,TGTGCCAGCAGCCCATCCCGGACGGTCTCCTACGAGCAGTACTTC
NA,NA,12,TRBV6-1,TRBJ1-1,CASSVPLREAFF,TGTGCCAGCAGCGTACCCCTCAGAGAAGCTTTCTTT
NA,NA,14,TRBV6-1,TRBJ1-5,CASSPNRANQPQHF,TGTGCCAGCAGTCCCAACAGGGCCAATCAGCCCCAGCATTTT
NA,few,11,TRBV2,TRBJ1-6,CASTFNSPLHF,TGTGCCAGCACCTTTAATTCACCCCTCCACTTT
TRBD1,many,15,TRBV6-6,TRBJ1-1,CASSYTDRGHGEAFF,TGTGCCAGCAGTTACACGGACAGGGGGCATGGTGAAGCTTTCTTT
NA,many,16,TRBV18,TRBJ1-2,CASSPPSLETNYGYTF,TGTGCCAGCTCACCACCTAGTCTAGAGACTAACTATGGCTACACCTTC
NA,many,13,TRBV12-3/TRBV12-4,TRBJ2-1,CASSSQDHNEQFF,TGTGCCAGCAGTTCCCAGGACCACAATGAGCAGTTCTTC
TRBD1,many,16,TRBV15,TRBJ2-1,CATSRTGTGNGNEQFF,TGTGCCACCAGCAGGACCGGGACAGGGAATGGCAATGAGCAGTTCTTC
NA,many,15,TRBV7-2,TRBJ2-3,CASSSAVAGTDTQYF,TGTGCCAGCAGCTCGGCGGTGGCTGGCACAGATACGCAGTATTTT
NA,NA,14,TRBV19,TRBJ1-5,CASSVQGPNQPQHF,TGTGCCAGTAGTGTCCAGGGCCCTAATCAGCCCCAGCATTTT
NA,NA,17,TRBV19,TRBJ1-1,CASSIDLGYRTNTEAFF,TGTGCCAGTAGTATAGATCTGGGATACAGGACGAACACTGAAGCTTTCTTT
TRBD1,NA,15,TRBV10-3,TRBJ2-5,CAISGAGTGIETQYF,TGTGCCATCAGTGGCGCCGGGACAGGGATAGAGACCCAGTACTTC
TRBD2,many,16,TRBV5-1,TRBJ2-1,CASSLQTSGSRDEQFF,TGCGCCAGCAGCCTCCAGACTAGCGGGAGCCGAGATGAGCAGTTCTTC
TRBD2,NA,14,TRBV19,TRBJ2-1,CASSITSGQNEQFF,TGTGCCAGTAGTATAACTAGCGGGCAGAATGAGCAGTTCTTC
NA,NA,17,TRBV20-1,TRBJ1-5,CSARRRAFRGVEQPQHF,TGCAGTGCTAGAAGGCGGGCCTTCAGGGGAGTGGAACAGCCCCAGCATTTT
NA,many,13,TRBV30,TRBJ1-1,CAWLMRGNTEAFF,TGTGCCTGGTTAATGAGGGGCAACACTGAAGCTTTCTTT
NA,once,13,TRBV4-2,TRBJ2-7,CASSQDSRGEQYF,TGTGCCAGCAGCCAAGATTCGCGCGGGGAGCAGTACTTC
NA,NA,17,TRBV28,TRBJ1-5,CASSILQGVGGNQPQHF,TGTGCCAGCAGCATTCTACAGGGTGTGGGGGGAAATCAGCCCCAGCATTTT
NA,NA,10,TRBV7-9,TRBJ2-3,CASSESTQYF,TGTGCCAGCAGCGAGTCTACGCAGTATTTT
NA,few,12,TRBV5-4,TRBJ1-2,CASSLAFYGYTF,TGTGCCAGCAGCTTGGCCTTCTATGGCTACACCTTC
TRBD2,many,17,TRBV5-1,TRBJ2-1,CASGTAGGLSSYNEQFF,TGCGCCAGCGGAACGGCGGGAGGCCTCAGCTCCTACAATGAGCAGTTCTTC
NA,NA,14,TRBV9,TRBJ2-3,CASSVEKGFDTQYF,TGTGCCAGCAGCGTAGAGAAAGGGTTCGATACGCAGTATTTT
NA,few,15,TRBV6-1,TRBJ2-4,CASSLGPGAKNIQYF,TGTGCCAGCAGTCTGGGACCCGGAGCCAAAAACATTCAGTACTTC
TRBD2,many,16,TRBV9,TRBJ2-7,CASSVGTSGRVYEQYF,TGTGCCAGCAGCGTAGGGACTAGCGGGAGGGTATACGAGCAGTACTTC
TRBD2,many,15,TRBV11-2,TRBJ2-7,CASSFSPSGSYEQYF,TGTGCCAGCAGCTTTAGTCCTAGCGGTTCCTACGAGCAGTACTTC
NA,few,19,TRBV7-9,TRBJ1-2,CASKIQGWVPPLYNYGYTF,TGTGCCAGCAAGATACAGGGTTGGGTTCCCCCCCTTTATAACTATGGCTACACCTTC
TRBD2,many,16,TRBV7-8,TRBJ2-4,CASSPRTSGSWGIQYF,TGTGCCAGCAGCCCTCGGACTAGCGGGAGCTGGGGCATTCAGTACTTC
TRBD2,many,17,TRBV20-1,TRBJ2-3,CSASPSGREVGTDTQYF,TGCAGTGCTAGCCCTAGCGGGAGGGAAGTAGGCACAGATACGCAGTATTTT
TRBD1,NA,13,TRBV20-1,TRBJ1-5,CSALRGQVLQQHF,TGCAGTGCTCTCCGGGGACAGGTACTCCAACAGCATTTT
NA,few,14,TRBV9,TRBJ1-6,CASSVEQGNSPLHF,TGTGCCAGCAGCGTAGAACAGGGTAATTCACCCCTCCACTTT
TRBD2,many,17,TRBV6-1,TRBJ2-5,CASRTPLAGHLGETQYF,TGTGCCAGCAGGACCCCGCTAGCGGGGCACCTGGGGGAGACCCAGTACTTC
NA,many,14,TRBV5-1,TRBJ2-7,CASSEKTSNYEQYF,TGCGCCAGCAGCGAAAAGACATCGAACTACGAGCAGTACTTC
TRBD2,NA,15,TRBV7-9,TRBJ2-1,CASSLVASGRNEQFF,TGTGCCAGCAGCTTAGTTGCTAGCGGGAGGAATGAGCAGTTCTTC
NA,NA,15,TRBV9,TRBJ1-6,CASSSLMTGNSPLHF,TGTGCCAGCAGCTCCCTGATGACAGGCAATTCACCCCTCCACTTT
TRBD1,many,16,TRBV27,TRBJ2-1,CASAELQGANYNEQFF,TGTGCCAGCGCCGAGCTACAGGGGGCGAACTACAATGAGCAGTTCTTC
NA,few,13,TRBV7-3,TRBJ1-1,CASSAGVITEAFF,TGTGCCAGCAGCGCGGGGGTAATCACTGAAGCTTTCTTT